This T cell receptor beta chain derives from a study of shared clonotypes between healthy human individuals. Sequencing of unsorted PBMC DNA was carried out using ten immunoSEQ deep assay plates. In the study's own analysis: As immunoSEQ supplied junction-only sequences (without quality scores), filtering differed. Produced via immunoSEQ multiplex PCR; TCRdb's table is partial and in-frame only. That table furnishes V, J and clone size, whereas the DNA furnished D and trimming. This sample carries hundreds of thousands of clones, 76% of them seen once, and the ten largest clones take 10% to 15%. V was pared by 4 bases and J by 4 bases, with 11 bases of the junction left unmatched. The CDR3 is 16 residues long. Germline V lookup: CDR1 SGHDT, CDR2 YYEEEE.

Source material: PBMCs. The chain is built from TRBV5-6 and TRBJ2-5; 9 positions agree with TRBD2. This clonotype originated in a woman aged 40-49 years in good health. Some clones in this sample may be carry-over from other donors' samples. Here the CDR3 DNA reads TGTGCCAGCAGCCTAATAGCGGGAGAGGGTGGAGAGACCCAGTACTTC. The encoded protein is CASSLIAGEGGETQYF.